This T cell receptor beta chain stems from a study of cytomegalovirus exposure and HLA in healthy donors. Study-wide context: There were 100 million to 120 million unique TCR beta sequences, drawn from 150 million to 200 million T cells, in an earlier analysis. There were 65 million to 85 million unique TCRs (from HLA-typed donors) in an early data release.

Study findings and constraints: A link between a missense DCLRE1C variant and TCR beta V- and J-gene trimming emerged from a later analysis.

To note about this clone: Its antigen is undetermined.

Both 60 Vbeta primers and 13 Jbeta primers went into the PCR. Sequenced by immunoSEQ multiplex PCR; TCRdb stores in-frame clones only, minus some. This sample has about 120,000 clones, with 81% found just once. This CDR3 is 15 amino acids long. Trimming cost V 7 bases and J 6 bases, with 21 bases left between them. The germline V gene encodes CDR1 SGHTA and CDR2 FQGNSA. The receptor's source is a woman in her 40s in good health and CMV-seronegative. The genes are TRBV7-2 and TRBJ1-1; D is ambiguous. Sample: PBMCs. CDR3 sequence reads: CASNPLEGPPAEAFF. CDR3 DNA: TGTGCCAGCAACCCGCTAGAGGGCCCCCCGGCTGAAGCTTTCTTT.